This T cell receptor beta chain was observed in a study of blood T cell repertoires in COVID-19. The method was immunoSEQ multiplex PCR; TCRdb's version includes in-frame clones alone and lacks a portion of them. Here the sample spans some 190,000 clones, more than 75% being singletons. This clone was seen a handful of times. Trimming cost V 0 bases and J 8 bases, with 10 bases left between them. Germline lookup yields CDR1 LGHDT and CDR2 YNNKEL (reference sequence). The CDR3 spans 13 residues. This TCR was sampled from a woman aged 50 to 60 with active or convalescent COVID-19. This chain links TRBV3-1 (or the pseudogene TRBV3-2) with TRBJ1-2; D is uncertain. Material: peripheral blood. CDR3 residues: CASSQEGGWGYTF. CDR3 in DNA: TGTGCCAGCAGCCAAGAAGGAGGGTGGGGCTACACCTTC.